The rows below give T cell receptor beta chains drawn from one sample of a study of shared clonotypes between healthy human individuals. The table came from immunoSEQ multiplex PCR; TCRdb's copy has only in-frame clones and leaves some out. The data contain millions of clones, 85% to 95% of them singletons. The sample was naive CD4+ T cells sorted from blood. All receptors derive from a man between 18 and 35 years old in good health. Each CDR3 is given with its conserved first and last residue. Each record gives: V gene, D gene, J gene, clone size, CDR3 DNA, CDR3 protein. D genes are given only for firm matches. Expanded clones are given a class, and other clones once, few, many or no size at all.

v_call: TRBV18; d_call: NA; j_call: TRBJ2-5; clone_size: NA; cdr3_nt: TGTGCCAGCTCATCGACAGGCTGGGGCCAAGAGACCCAGTACTTC; cdr3_aa: CASSSTGWGQETQYF
v_call: TRBV13; d_call: TRBD2; j_call: TRBJ2-7; clone_size: NA; cdr3_nt: TGTGCCAGCAGCTTACGAAGACTAGCGGTAACCTACGAGCAGTACTTC; cdr3_aa: CASSLRRLAVTYEQYF
v_call: TRBV29-1; d_call: TRBD1; j_call: TRBJ2-7; clone_size: NA; cdr3_nt: TGCAGCGTTGAAGCCGGGACAGGGGGCTACGAGCAGTACTTC; cdr3_aa: CSVEAGTGGYEQYF
v_call: TRBV7-9; d_call: NA; j_call: TRBJ2-2; clone_size: NA; cdr3_nt: TGTGCCAGCACCAAAAAGTACAGTAACACCGGGGAGCTGTTTTTT; cdr3_aa: CASTKKYSNTGELFF
v_call: TRBV18; d_call: TRBD1; j_call: TRBJ2-6; clone_size: NA; cdr3_nt: TGTGCCAGCTCACCCCTAGACAGGGCTGGGGCCAACGTCCTGACTTTC; cdr3_aa: CASSPLDRAGANVLTF
v_call: TRBV11-2; d_call: NA; j_call: TRBJ2-5; clone_size: NA; cdr3_nt: TGTGCCAGCAGCTTATCCCAAGCCCACACGGAGACCCAGTACTTC; cdr3_aa: CASSLSQAHTETQYF
v_call: TRBV6-5; d_call: NA; j_call: TRBJ2-3; clone_size: NA; cdr3_nt: TGTGCCAGCAGTTCCGGGGGTACGCAGTATTTT; cdr3_aa: CASSSGGTQYF
v_call: TRBV7-9; d_call: NA; j_call: TRBJ2-5; clone_size: NA; cdr3_nt: TGTGCCAGCAGCTCCGGGGCCCGGGACCCTCAAGAGACCCAGTACTTC; cdr3_aa: CASSSGARDPQETQYF
v_call: TRBV11-2; d_call: NA; j_call: TRBJ1-6; clone_size: NA; cdr3_nt: TGTGCCAGCAGCGCCCCGGGGTCCTATAATTCACCCCTCCACTTT; cdr3_aa: CASSAPGSYNSPLHF
v_call: TRBV19; d_call: TRBD1; j_call: TRBJ2-1; clone_size: once; cdr3_nt: TGTGCCAGTAGTATAGGTACACAGGGGACCCCTTACAATGAGCAGTTCTTC; cdr3_aa: CASSIGTQGTPYNEQFF
v_call: TRBV5-1; d_call: TRBD2; j_call: TRBJ2-4; clone_size: once; cdr3_nt: TGCGCCAGCAGCTTGGGGACTAGCGGAAACATTCAGTACTTC; cdr3_aa: CASSLGTSGNIQYF
v_call: TRBV30; d_call: NA; j_call: TRBJ1-1; clone_size: NA; cdr3_nt: TGTGCCCGGGCCGCACAGGGGAACACTGAAGCTTTCTTT; cdr3_aa: CARAAQGNTEAFF
v_call: TRBV4-1; d_call: NA; j_call: TRBJ2-5; clone_size: once; cdr3_nt: TGCGCCAGCAGCCAAGACCATTCGGGGGTGGAGACCCAGTACTTC; cdr3_aa: CASSQDHSGVETQYF
v_call: TRBV11-1; d_call: NA; j_call: TRBJ2-7; clone_size: NA; cdr3_nt: TGTGCCAGCAGCTTTACAGCCTACGAGCAGTACTTC; cdr3_aa: CASSFTAYEQYF
v_call: TRBV6-4; d_call: TRBD1; j_call: TRBJ1-2; clone_size: NA; cdr3_nt: TGTGCCACCCTCCGGGACAGGGGCGAAGCTAACTATGGCTACACCTTC; cdr3_aa: CATLRDRGEANYGYTF
v_call: TRBV7-3; d_call: TRBD2; j_call: TRBJ2-3; clone_size: NA; cdr3_nt: TGTGCCAGCAGCTCGCTAGCGGGGAGGACAGATACGCAGTATTTT; cdr3_aa: CASSSLAGRTDTQYF
v_call: TRBV11-2; d_call: NA; j_call: TRBJ2-1; clone_size: NA; cdr3_nt: TGTGCCAGCAGCTTACGGGGTACTAGTGACTCTTCCTACAATGAGCAGTTCTTC; cdr3_aa: CASSLRGTSDSSYNEQFF
v_call: TRBV7-9; d_call: NA; j_call: TRBJ2-5; clone_size: NA; cdr3_nt: TGTGCCAGCAGCTTAGGGTCCGGGTCCCAAGAGACCCAGTACTTC; cdr3_aa: CASSLGSGSQETQYF
v_call: TRBV11-2; d_call: NA; j_call: TRBJ2-7; clone_size: NA; cdr3_nt: TGTGCCAGCAGCTTAGGGGGGCGCTTCGCCGAGCAGTACTTC; cdr3_aa: CASSLGGRFAEQYF
v_call: TRBV7-2; d_call: NA; j_call: TRBJ2-7; clone_size: NA; cdr3_nt: TGTGCCAGCAGCTTATTTTCCGTGAACGTGGGGACGGCCTCCTACGAGCAGTACTTC; cdr3_aa: CASSLFSVNVGTASYEQYF
v_call: TRBV6-5; d_call: TRBD1; j_call: TRBJ1-1; clone_size: NA; cdr3_nt: TGTGCCAGCAGCTATGCCGACAGGGCCGACACTGAAGCTTTCTTT; cdr3_aa: CASSYADRADTEAFF
v_call: TRBV5-1; d_call: NA; j_call: TRBJ2-6; clone_size: NA; cdr3_nt: TGCGCCAGCAGCTTGGTTGCAGCTACCTCTGGGGCCAACGTCCTGACTTTC; cdr3_aa: CASSLVAATSGANVLTF
v_call: TRBV10-3; d_call: TRBD2; j_call: TRBJ2-1; clone_size: NA; cdr3_nt: TGTGCCATCAGACAAGAACTAGCGGGAGGATACAATGAGCAGTTCTTC; cdr3_aa: CAIRQELAGGYNEQFF
v_call: TRBV15; d_call: TRBD2; j_call: TRBJ2-1; clone_size: NA; cdr3_nt: TGTGCCACCAGCAGAGATTTGGCTAGCGGGTTGAGCTCCTACAATGAGCAGTTCTTC; cdr3_aa: CATSRDLASGLSSYNEQFF
v_call: TRBV2; d_call: NA; j_call: TRBJ1-2; clone_size: NA; cdr3_nt: TGTGCCAGCAGTGACAGGGTGGATGGCTACACCTTC; cdr3_aa: CASSDRVDGYTF
v_call: TRBV6-4; d_call: TRBD1; j_call: TRBJ1-5; clone_size: NA; cdr3_nt: TGTGCCAGCAGTGCACAGGGGGTCAGCAATCAGCCCCAGCATTTT; cdr3_aa: CASSAQGVSNQPQHF
v_call: TRBV5-1; d_call: NA; j_call: TRBJ2-2; clone_size: NA; cdr3_nt: TGCGCCAGCTCCCCGGACGGATACACCGGGGAGCTGTTTTTT; cdr3_aa: CASSPDGYTGELFF
v_call: TRBV10-3; d_call: NA; j_call: TRBJ2-7; clone_size: few; cdr3_nt: TGTGCCATCAGTGAGTCCGGCGGAGCCTCCTACGAGCAGTACTTC; cdr3_aa: CAISESGGASYEQYF
v_call: TRBV28; d_call: NA; j_call: TRBJ1-3; clone_size: NA; cdr3_nt: TGTGCCAGCAGTTTTCCGGGGGTCTCTGGAAACACCATATATTTT; cdr3_aa: CASSFPGVSGNTIYF
v_call: TRBV11-2; d_call: NA; j_call: TRBJ2-1; clone_size: NA; cdr3_nt: TGTGCCAGCAGCTTAGATAGCGGAGGGTACAATGAGCAGTTCTTC; cdr3_aa: CASSLDSGGYNEQFF
v_call: TRBV9; d_call: TRBD1; j_call: TRBJ2-7; clone_size: NA; cdr3_nt: TGTGCCAGCAGCCCACCCGGGACAGGGGTCTACGAGCAGTACTTC; cdr3_aa: CASSPPGTGVYEQYF
v_call: TRBV10-3; d_call: TRBD1; j_call: TRBJ1-1; clone_size: NA; cdr3_nt: TGTGCCATCAGCGCCGACAGGGGGAACACTGAAGCTTTCTTT; cdr3_aa: CAISADRGNTEAFF
v_call: TRBV2; d_call: NA; j_call: TRBJ1-2; clone_size: NA; cdr3_nt: TGTGCCAGCAGTGAAGTGAGGGCATCCGTTGATGGCTACACCTTC; cdr3_aa: CASSEVRASVDGYTF
v_call: TRBV11-2; d_call: NA; j_call: TRBJ2-2; clone_size: NA; cdr3_nt: TGTGCCAGCAGCTCCTACGTGGGTTTAGGCGGGGAGCTGTTTTTT; cdr3_aa: CASSSYVGLGGELFF
v_call: TRBV5-1; d_call: NA; j_call: TRBJ2-6; clone_size: NA; cdr3_nt: TGCGCCAGCAGCCCGGACAAGACCAACGTCCTGACTTTC; cdr3_aa: CASSPDKTNVLTF
v_call: TRBV30; d_call: TRBD2; j_call: TRBJ2-3; clone_size: NA; cdr3_nt: TGTGCCTGGAGGCGTTCCCGATTGCGGGAGGGCCCGGCAGATACGCAGTATTTT; cdr3_aa: CAWRRSRLREGPADTQYF
v_call: TRBV2; d_call: TRBD2; j_call: TRBJ2-5; clone_size: NA; cdr3_nt: TGTGCCAGCAGTTTCGTTGGTCTAGCGGGGGGCCTCCAAGAGACCCAGTACTTC; cdr3_aa: CASSFVGLAGGLQETQYF
v_call: TRBV6-6; d_call: NA; j_call: TRBJ2-7; clone_size: NA; cdr3_nt: TGTGCCAGCAGTAGCCGGGAGCTTGGCGAGCAGTACTTC; cdr3_aa: CASSSRELGEQYF
v_call: TRBV9; d_call: TRBD1; j_call: TRBJ1-3; clone_size: NA; cdr3_nt: TGTGCCAGCAGCCCTTCCACCGGGACAGGGGGGCTTTTTGGAAACACCATATATTTT; cdr3_aa: CASSPSTGTGGLFGNTIYF
v_call: TRBV14; d_call: TRBD2; j_call: TRBJ2-7; clone_size: NA; cdr3_nt: TGTGCCAGCAGCCAAGACTGGCCTACCGGCGGGAGCTACGAGCAGTACTTC; cdr3_aa: CASSQDWPTGGSYEQYF